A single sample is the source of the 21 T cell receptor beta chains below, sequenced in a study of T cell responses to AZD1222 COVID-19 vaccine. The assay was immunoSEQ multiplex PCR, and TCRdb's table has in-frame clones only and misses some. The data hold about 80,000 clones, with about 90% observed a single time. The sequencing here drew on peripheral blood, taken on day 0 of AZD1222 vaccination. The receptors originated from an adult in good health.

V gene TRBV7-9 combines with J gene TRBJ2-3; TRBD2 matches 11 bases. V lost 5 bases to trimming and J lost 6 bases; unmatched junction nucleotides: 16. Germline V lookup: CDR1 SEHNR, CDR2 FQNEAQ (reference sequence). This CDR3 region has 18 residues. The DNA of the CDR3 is TGTGCCAGCAGCCCACCAAGGGGACTAGCGGAAGGGGGGGATACGCAGTATTTT. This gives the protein CASSPPRGLAEGGDTQYF.

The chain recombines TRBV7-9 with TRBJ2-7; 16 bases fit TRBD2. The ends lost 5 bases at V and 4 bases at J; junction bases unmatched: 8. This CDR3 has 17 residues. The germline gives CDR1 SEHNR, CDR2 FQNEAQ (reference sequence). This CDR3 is CASSQGLAGGPRYEQYF. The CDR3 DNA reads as TGTGCCAGCAGCCAGGGACTAGCGGGAGGGCCTAGGTACGAGCAGTACTTC.

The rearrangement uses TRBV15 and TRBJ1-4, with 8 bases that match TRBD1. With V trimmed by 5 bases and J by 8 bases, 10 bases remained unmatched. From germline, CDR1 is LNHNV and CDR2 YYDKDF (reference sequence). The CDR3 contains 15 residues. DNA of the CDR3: TGTGCCACCAGCTCTCGGGACAGGTTAGAAGAAAAACTGTTTTTT. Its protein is CATSSRDRLEEKLFF.

The CDR3 region has the DNA TGCGCCAGCAGCTTGGAGCCAGTTTACAATGAGCAGTTCTTC. It specifies CASSLEPVYNEQFF. This rearrangement joins TRBV5-1 to TRBJ2-1; no reliable D call. V was clipped by 0 bases and J by 4 bases, with 8 bases between them. The CDR3 spans 14 residues. Germline CDR1 SGHRS, CDR2 YFSETQ.

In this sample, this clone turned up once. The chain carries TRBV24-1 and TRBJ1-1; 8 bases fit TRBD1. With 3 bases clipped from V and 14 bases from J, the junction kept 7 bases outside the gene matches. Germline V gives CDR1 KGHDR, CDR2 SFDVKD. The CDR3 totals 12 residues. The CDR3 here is CATSDRQGPGFF. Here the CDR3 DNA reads TGTGCCACCAGTGATCGACAGGGGCCAGGCTTCTTT.

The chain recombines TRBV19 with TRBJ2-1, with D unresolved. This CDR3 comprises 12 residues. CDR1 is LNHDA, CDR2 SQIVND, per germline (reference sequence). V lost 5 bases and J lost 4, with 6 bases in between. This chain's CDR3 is CASSPLYNEQFF. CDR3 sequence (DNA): TGTGCCAGTAGTCCTTTGTACAATGAGCAGTTCTTC.

CDR3 coding DNA: TGTGCCAGCAGCCTGACAGGGTCTGCAATCTACGAGCAGTACTTC. It encodes CASSLTGSAIYEQYF. The genes are TRBV11-3 and TRBJ2-7; 7 bases map to TRBD1. In germline, CDR1 is SGHNT, CDR2 YENEEA. V lost 5 bases and J lost 3; bases outside the gene matches: 10. The CDR3 runs to 15 residues.

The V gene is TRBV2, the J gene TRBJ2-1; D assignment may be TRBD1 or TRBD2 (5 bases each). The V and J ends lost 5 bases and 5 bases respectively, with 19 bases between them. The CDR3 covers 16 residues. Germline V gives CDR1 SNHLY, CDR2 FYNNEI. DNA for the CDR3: TGTGCCAGCAGTCGCTGGGCCGGGACGTCGAACAATGAGCAGTTCTTC. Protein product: CASSRWAGTSNNEQFF. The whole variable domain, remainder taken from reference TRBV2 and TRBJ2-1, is EPEVTQTPSHQVTQMGQEVILRCVPISNHLYFYWYRQILGQKVEFLVSFYNNEISEKSEIFDDQFSVERPDGSNFTLKIRSTKLEDSAMYFCASSRWAGTSNNEQFFGPGTRLTVL.

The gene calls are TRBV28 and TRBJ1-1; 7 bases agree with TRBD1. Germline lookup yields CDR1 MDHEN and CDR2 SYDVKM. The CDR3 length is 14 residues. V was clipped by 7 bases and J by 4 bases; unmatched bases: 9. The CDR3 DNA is TGTGCCAGCATCCGACAGGGTACGGGCACTGAAGCTTTCTTT. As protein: CASIRQGTGTEAFF. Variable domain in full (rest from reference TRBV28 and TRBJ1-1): DVKVTQSSRYLVKRTGEKVFLECVQDMDHENMFWYRQDPGLGLRLIYFSYDVKMKEKGDIPEGYSVSREKKERFSLILESASTNQTSMYLCASIRQGTGTEAFFGQGTRLTVV.

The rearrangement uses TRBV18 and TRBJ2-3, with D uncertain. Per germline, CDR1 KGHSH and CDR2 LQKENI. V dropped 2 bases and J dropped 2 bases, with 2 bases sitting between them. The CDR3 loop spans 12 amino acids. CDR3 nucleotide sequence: TGTGCCAGCTCACCAGCCACAGATACGCAGTATTTT. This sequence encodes CASSPATDTQYF.

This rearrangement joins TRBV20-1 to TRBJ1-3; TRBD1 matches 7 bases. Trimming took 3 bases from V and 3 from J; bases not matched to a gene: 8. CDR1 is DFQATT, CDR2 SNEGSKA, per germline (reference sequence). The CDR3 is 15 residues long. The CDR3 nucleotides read TGCAGTGCTAGTATGGGGCAGGGGGTTGGAAACACCATATATTTT. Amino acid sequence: CSASMGQGVGNTIYF.

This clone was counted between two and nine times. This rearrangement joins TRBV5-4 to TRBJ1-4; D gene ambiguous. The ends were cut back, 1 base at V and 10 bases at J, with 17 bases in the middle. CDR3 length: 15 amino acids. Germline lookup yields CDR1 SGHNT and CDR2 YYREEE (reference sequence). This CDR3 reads CASSLKGFFEGKLFF. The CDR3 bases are TGTGCCAGCAGCTTGAAGGGCTTCTTCGAGGGAAAACTGTTTTTT.

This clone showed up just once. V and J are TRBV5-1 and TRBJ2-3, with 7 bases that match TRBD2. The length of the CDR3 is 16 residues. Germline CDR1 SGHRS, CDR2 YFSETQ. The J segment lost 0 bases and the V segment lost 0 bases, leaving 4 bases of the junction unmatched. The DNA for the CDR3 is TGCGCCAGCAGCTTGGGGGGACTAACGAGCACAGATACGCAGTATTTT. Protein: CASSLGGLTSTDTQYF.

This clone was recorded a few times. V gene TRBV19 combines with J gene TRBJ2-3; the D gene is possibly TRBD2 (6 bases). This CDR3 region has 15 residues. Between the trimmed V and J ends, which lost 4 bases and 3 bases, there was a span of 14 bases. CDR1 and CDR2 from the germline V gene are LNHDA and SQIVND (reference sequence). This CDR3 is CASSTGSGGTDTQYF. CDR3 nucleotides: TGTGCCAGTAGTACCGGGAGTGGGGGGACAGATACGCAGTATTTT. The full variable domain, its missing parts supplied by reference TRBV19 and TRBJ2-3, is DGGITQSPKYLFRKEGQNVTLSCEQNLNHDAMYWYRQDPGQGLRLIYYSQIVNDFQKGDIAEGYSVSREKKESFPLTVTSAQKNPTAFYLCASSTGSGGTDTQYFGPGTRLTVL.

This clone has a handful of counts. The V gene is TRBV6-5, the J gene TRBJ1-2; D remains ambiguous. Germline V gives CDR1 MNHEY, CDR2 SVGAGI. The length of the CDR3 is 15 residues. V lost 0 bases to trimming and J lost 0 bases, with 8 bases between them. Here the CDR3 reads CASSYSATSNYGYTF. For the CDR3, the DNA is TGTGCCAGCAGTTACTCGGCCACTTCTAACTATGGCTACACCTTC.

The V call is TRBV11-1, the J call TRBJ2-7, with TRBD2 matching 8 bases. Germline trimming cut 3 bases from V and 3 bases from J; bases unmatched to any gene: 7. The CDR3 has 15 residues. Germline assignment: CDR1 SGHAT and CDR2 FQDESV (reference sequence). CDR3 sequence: CASSFNSGGDYEQYF. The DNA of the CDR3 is TGTGCCAGCAGCTTTAACTCCGGGGGGGACTACGAGCAGTACTTC.

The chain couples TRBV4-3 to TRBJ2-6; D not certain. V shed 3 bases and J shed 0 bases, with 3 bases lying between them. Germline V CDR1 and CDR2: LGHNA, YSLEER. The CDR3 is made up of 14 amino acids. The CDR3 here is CASSQISGANVLTF. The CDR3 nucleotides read TGCGCCAGCAGCCAGATCTCTGGGGCCAACGTCCTGACTTTC.

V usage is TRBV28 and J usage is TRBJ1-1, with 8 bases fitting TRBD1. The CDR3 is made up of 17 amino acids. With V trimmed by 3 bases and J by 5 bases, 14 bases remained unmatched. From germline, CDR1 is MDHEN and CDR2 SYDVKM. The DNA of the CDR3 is TGTGCCAGCAGTTTCGGGGCAGGGGGCAGTGGAAGAACTGAAGCTTTCTTT. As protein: CASSFGAGGSGRTEAFF.

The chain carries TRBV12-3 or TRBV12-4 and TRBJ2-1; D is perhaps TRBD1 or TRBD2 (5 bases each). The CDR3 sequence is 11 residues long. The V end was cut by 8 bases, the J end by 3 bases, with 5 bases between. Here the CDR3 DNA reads TGTGCCAGCGGGGGCTACAATGAGCAGTTCTTC. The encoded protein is CASGGYNEQFF.

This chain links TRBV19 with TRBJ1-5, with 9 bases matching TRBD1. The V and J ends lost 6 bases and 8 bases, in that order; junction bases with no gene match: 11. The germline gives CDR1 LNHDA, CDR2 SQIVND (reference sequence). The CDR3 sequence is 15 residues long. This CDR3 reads CASRHKDRGEKPQHF. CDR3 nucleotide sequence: TGTGCCAGTAGACACAAGGACAGGGGCGAGAAGCCCCAGCATTTT.

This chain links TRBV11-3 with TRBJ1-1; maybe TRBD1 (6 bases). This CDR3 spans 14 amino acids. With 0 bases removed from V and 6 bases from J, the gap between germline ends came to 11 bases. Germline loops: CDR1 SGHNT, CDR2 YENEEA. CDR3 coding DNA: TGTGCCAGCAGCTTAGACGCTTGGACAGCTGAAGCTTTCTTT. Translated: CASSLDAWTAEAFF.